This T cell receptor beta chain was obtained from a study of shared clonotypes between healthy human individuals. This CDR3 has 16 amino acids. The V segment lost 4 bases and the J segment 2 bases; nucleotides outside the gene matches: 4. Per germline, CDR1 MNHEY and CDR2 SVGAGI. This clone has only one observation. Its antigen is currently unknown. Findings and limits, study-wide: Across subsets, estimated richness was generally greater for naive than for memory populations. Sorted-subset sequencing was shown by rarefaction to be incomplete despite large depth.

Authors' analysis steps: ImmunoSEQ junction-only sequences lacked quality scores, so their filtering differed. Repertoires were generated with immunoSEQ multiplex PCR, while TCRdb's copy carries only in-frame clones and drops some. V and J calls and clone size are as listed in that table; D and trimming were resolved from the DNA. The data hold approximately 330,000 clones, with about 70% observed a single time. Sequencing used memory CD4+ T cells sorted from blood. Subset noted: CD45RA-negative fraction. This sequence originates from a man aged 30-40 years in good health. V is TRBV6-5 and J is TRBJ2-2, with TRBD2 identical over 10 bases. CDR3 amino acids: CASSFLAGANTGELFF. For the CDR3, the DNA is TGTGCCAGCAGTTTTCTAGCGGGAGCCAACACCGGGGAGCTGTTTTTT.